The 22 T cell receptor beta chains in this list originate from one sample, sequenced in a study of cytomegalovirus exposure and HLA in healthy donors. PCR primers comprised 60 Vbeta and 13 Jbeta primers. Data came from immunoSEQ multiplex PCR; TCRdb stores just in-frame clones and leaves some out. The sample has about 160,000 clones; 60% to 85% are singletons. The sample comprised PBMCs. These receptors were collected from a woman in her fifties or sixties in good health and CMV-seropositive.

The rearrangement uses TRBV9 and TRBJ2-2; tentatively, D is TRBD1 (5 bases). In germline, CDR1 is SGDLS, CDR2 YYNGEE. Trimming removed 0 bases from V and 7 bases from J, with 13 bases in between. The CDR3 consists of 15 residues. The CDR3 loop reads CASSVVVGPGGELFF. The DNA of the CDR3 is TGTGCCAGCAGCGTAGTTGTGGGGCCGGGCGGGGAGCTGTTTTTT. The variable domain in full, completed from reference TRBV9 and TRBJ2-2, reads DSGVTQTPKHLITATGQRVTLRCSPRSGDLSVYWYQQSLDQGLQFLIQYYNGEERAKGNILERFSAQQFPDLHSELNLSSLELGDSALYFCASSVVVGPGGELFFGEGSRLTVL.

The rearrangement uses TRBV5-1 and TRBJ2-3, with D tentatively TRBD1 (6 bases). The V gene's germline CDR1 is SGHRS and CDR2 YFSETQ. This CDR3 region has 15 residues. V shed 4 bases and J shed 6 bases, with 18 bases lying between them. The CDR3 is CASSKRQDWGDTQYF. The CDR3 DNA reads TGCGCCAGCAGCAAACGACAGGATTGGGGGGATACGCAGTATTTT.

The chain is built from TRBV11-2 and TRBJ1-1, with TRBD1 matching over 8 bases. The length of the CDR3 is 13 residues. Germline-derived CDR1 and CDR2 are SGHAT and FQNNGV. Germline trimming cut 5 bases from V and 6 bases from J; bases unmatched to any gene: 5. The CDR3 reads CASSRDRGSEAFF. For the CDR3, the DNA is TGTGCCAGCAGCCGTGACAGGGGCTCTGAAGCTTTCTTT.

This sequence joins TRBV14 and TRBJ2-3; 9 bases match TRBD2. This CDR3 is 16 amino acids long. V shed 4 bases, J shed 0 bases, and the junction held 5 bases outside the gene matches. CDR1 SGHDN and CDR2 FVKESK come from the germline V gene. The CDR3, as DNA: TGTGCCAGCAGCCGAGCGGGGGGTCCTAGCACAGATACGCAGTATTTT. As protein: CASSRAGGPSTDTQYF.

About this clone itself: The junction differs from germline at one of its ends, possibly a read error. This chain connects TRBV7-9 to TRBJ2-7; TRBD1 or TRBD2 may be the D gene (5 bases each). The length of the CDR3 is 12 residues. CDR1 SEHNR and CDR2 FQNEAQ come from the germline V gene (reference sequence). As DNA, the CDR3 is TGTTCCAGCAGCTTAGAGGGGTTCGAGCAGTACTTC. Its translation: CSSSLEGFEQYF.

This rearrangement joins TRBV9 to TRBJ2-5, with 7 bases matching TRBD2. Per the germline V gene, CDR1 is SGDLS and CDR2 is YYNGEE. The junction had 6 bases not matched to a gene; V was cut back by 0 bases and J by 1 base. The CDR3 length is 16 residues. In DNA form, the CDR3 reads TGTGCCAGCAGCGTAGGTCGAGCGGGGCTCCAAGAGACCCAGTACTTC. This encodes CASSVGRAGLQETQYF.

This clone appeared a single time. This chain uses TRBV6-5 with TRBJ2-7; D is ambiguous. Germline CDR1 reads MNHEY; CDR2 reads SVGAGI. V was shortened by 5 bases and J by 6 bases, with 8 bases between the two germline ends. This CDR3 is built from 11 residues. This CDR3 reads CASSTTREQYF. The CDR3 DNA is TGTGCCAGCAGTACAACCCGCGAGCAGTACTTC.

This sequence joins TRBV29-1 and TRBJ2-1, with 9 bases fitting TRBD1. V gave up 6 bases and J gave up 7 bases; unmatched junction bases: 19. CDR3 size: 17 residues. Germline CDR1 is SQVTM and CDR2 is ANQGSEA. In DNA, the CDR3 is TGCAGCGTGTCCGGGACAGGGACAGATTTGGGAATTAATGAGCAGTTCTTC. This codes for CSVSGTGTDLGINEQFF.

V is TRBV5-1 and J is TRBJ1-1; a possible D gene is TRBD1 (5 bases). Germline values: CDR1 SGHRS, CDR2 YFSETQ. CDR3 length: 14 residues. Trimming pared 4 bases from V and 1 base from J, leaving 11 bases between. The CDR3 coding sequence is TGCGCCAGCAGCAGGGGAGCGGGGAACACTGAAGCTTTCTTT. Protein sequence: CASSRGAGNTEAFF.

The chain combines TRBV2 with TRBJ2-6; D possibly corresponds to TRBD2 (6 bases). The V end was cut by 6 bases, the J end by 2 bases, with 17 bases between. The CDR3 sequence is 17 residues long. CDR1 is SNHLY, CDR2 FYNNEI, per germline. The CDR3 is CASRGGEARPGANVLTF. DNA for the CDR3: TGTGCCAGCAGGGGGGGTGAGGCAAGACCTGGGGCCAACGTCCTGACTTTC. Together with reference TRBV2 and TRBJ2-6, the CDR3 gives the full variable domain: EPEVTQTPSHQVTQMGQEVILRCVPISNHLYFYWYRQILGQKVEFLVSFYNNEISEKSEIFDDQFSVERPDGSNFTLKIRSTKLEDSAMYFCASRGGEARPGANVLTFGAGSRLTVL.

The chain has TRBV2 and TRBJ1-2; D remains ambiguous. The germline V gene encodes CDR1 SNHLY and CDR2 FYNNEI. Trimming stripped 10 bases from V and 1 base from J, with 13 bases between. CDR3 length: 13 residues. As DNA, the CDR3 is TGTGCCACCTTAGAGAGTCGTAACTATGGCTACACCTTC. Protein sequence: CATLESRNYGYTF.

This chain links TRBV2 with TRBJ1-1, with TRBD1 matching 9 bases. Germline-derived CDR1 and CDR2 are SNHLY and FYNNEI. CDR3 length: 14 residues. Trimming took 7 bases from V and 4 from J; bases not matched to a gene: 7. The CDR3 here is CASKDRGTITEAFF. The CDR3 DNA reads TGTGCCAGCAAAGACAGGGGGACGATCACTGAAGCTTTCTTT.

This chain connects TRBV4-1 to TRBJ1-4, with TRBD1 matching 7 bases. The CDR3 runs 15 residues. The junction had 14 bases not matched to a gene; V was cut back by 9 bases and J by 7 bases. CDR1 is MGHRA, CDR2 YSYEKL, per germline. CDR3 nucleotide sequence: TGCGCCAGTGCGAATCTTAGACAGGGTGGTGAAAAACTGTTTTTT. This sequence encodes CASANLRQGGEKLFF.

The rearrangement joins TRBV19 to TRBJ1-1; D unclear. V lost 0 bases, J lost 4 bases, and 9 bases lay in between. The CDR3 consists of 14 residues. Germline CDR1 is LNHDA and CDR2 is SQIVND (reference sequence). In DNA form, the CDR3 reads TGTGCCAGTAGTATAGACCGACGCGGCACTGAAGCTTTCTTT. Translating it yields CASSIDRRGTEAFF.

With respect to this clone: The junction does not match germline at one end; this may be a read error. The chain recombines TRBV7-9 with TRBJ2-3; D uncertain. The CDR3 covers 13 residues. Germline V gene data show CDR1 as SEHNR and CDR2 as FQNEAQ (reference sequence). The chain's CDR3 is CSSSRGSADTQYF. As DNA, the CDR3 is TGTTCCAGCAGCCGCGGTTCCGCAGATACGCAGTATTTT.

Notes on this clone: An end of the junction does not agree with germline; a read error may underlie this. V usage is TRBV7-2 and J usage is TRBJ2-1, with a tentative D call TRBD2 (7 bases). The CDR3 has 16 residues. Germline CDR1 and CDR2: SGHTA and FQGNSA. CDR3 coding DNA: TGTGCCAGCAGCTTCGTCGCGGGGGCCCGTTCACGGTCGGGTATCTTC. Translation: CASSFVAGARSRSGIF.

The V gene is TRBV2, the J gene TRBJ2-2; 7 positions agree with TRBD1. V was clipped by 6 bases and J by 6 bases; unmatched bases: 7. Looked up from germline, CDR1 is SNHLY and CDR2 is FYNNEI. The CDR3 consists of 14 residues. The chain's CDR3 is CASRPHRGSGELFF. CDR3 nucleotides: TGTGCCAGCAGACCCCACAGGGGATCCGGGGAGCTGTTTTTT.

V is TRBV6-1 and J is TRBJ2-5; a weak D match, TRBD2 (7 bases). The CDR3 has 13 amino acids. Trimming stripped 6 bases from V and 4 bases from J, with 12 bases between. Germline lookup yields CDR1 MNHNS and CDR2 SASEGT. CDR3 sequence (DNA): TGTGCCAGCAGCATAGGGGGGGCAGAGACCCAGTACTTC. Translation: CASSIGGAETQYF.

The chain recombines TRBV2 with TRBJ2-7; tentatively, D is TRBD2 (5 bases). Per the germline V gene, CDR1 is SNHLY and CDR2 is FYNNEI. Trimming removed 5 bases at V and 4 bases at J, with 9 bases between. The CDR3 totals 12 residues. The CDR3 DNA reads as TGTGCCAGCAGTTACAGCGGTTACGAGCAGTACTTC. Translation: CASSYSGYEQYF.

The V call is TRBV5-5, the J call TRBJ1-2; D not certain. The CDR3 loop spans 17 amino acids. Trimming removed 3 bases at V and 1 base at J, with 19 bases between. Germline CDR1 reads SGHKS; CDR2 reads YYEKEE (reference sequence). CDR3 loop: CASSSIRTGLGNYGYTF. As DNA, the CDR3 is TGTGCCAGCAGCTCGATCCGGACGGGATTGGGTAACTATGGCTACACCTTC.

V gene TRBV6-6 combines with J gene TRBJ1-3, with D uncertain. The ends were cut back, 2 bases at V and 4 bases at J, with 3 bases in the middle. Germline CDR1 MNHNY, CDR2 SVGAGI (reference sequence). This CDR3 has 12 residues. CDR3 sequence: CASSYAGNTIYF. CDR3 nucleotide sequence: TGTGCCAGCAGTTACGCGGGAAACACCATATATTTT.

The rearrangement links TRBV6-1 to TRBJ2-1; no clear D. Trimming removed 7 bases at V and 5 bases at J, with 12 bases between. This CDR3 is built from 13 residues. Per the germline V gene, CDR1 is MNHNS and CDR2 is SASEGT. The CDR3 bases are TGTGCCAGCAAGGATCAACAGCACAATGAGCAGTTCTTC. Translation: CASKDQQHNEQFF.